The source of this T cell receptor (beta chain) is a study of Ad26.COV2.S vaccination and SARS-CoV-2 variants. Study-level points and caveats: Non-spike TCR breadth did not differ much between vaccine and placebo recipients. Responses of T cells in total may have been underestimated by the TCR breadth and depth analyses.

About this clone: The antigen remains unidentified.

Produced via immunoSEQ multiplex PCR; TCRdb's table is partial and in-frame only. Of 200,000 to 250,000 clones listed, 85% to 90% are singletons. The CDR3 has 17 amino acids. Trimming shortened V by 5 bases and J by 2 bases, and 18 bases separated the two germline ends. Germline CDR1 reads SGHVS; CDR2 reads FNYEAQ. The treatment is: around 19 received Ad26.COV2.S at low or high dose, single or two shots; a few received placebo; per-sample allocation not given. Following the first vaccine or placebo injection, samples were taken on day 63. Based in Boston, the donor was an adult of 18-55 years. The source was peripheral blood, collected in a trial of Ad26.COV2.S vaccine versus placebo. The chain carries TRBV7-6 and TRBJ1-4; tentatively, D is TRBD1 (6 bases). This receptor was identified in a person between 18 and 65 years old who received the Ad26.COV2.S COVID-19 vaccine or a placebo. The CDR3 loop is CASSTQGGWGTNEKLFF. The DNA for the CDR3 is TGTGCCAGCAGCACCCAAGGGGGTTGGGGGACTAATGAAAAACTGTTTTTT.